This T cell receptor beta chain was identified in a study of blood T cells in healthy people across ages. On the study more broadly: T cells yielded about one barcoded beta molecule per two cells through template switching.

No fewer than 6 million PBMCs went into each sample. The CDR3 spans 15 residues. The second PCR ran roughly 6 to 11 cycles with a sample-barcoded 5' primer and J-beta primers. TCRdb itself ran the 5' RACE reads through MiXCR, one entry per CDR3 protein. The data contain roughly 2 million distinct CDR3 sequences, about 50% of them singletons. Material for sequencing was blood. The source is a woman aged 35 to 49 in good health. The gene calls are TRBV21-1 and TRBJ1-5. TRBV21-1 is a pseudogene segment. CDR3: CASSTYREGNQPQHF. The CDR3 nucleotides read TGTGCCAGCAGCACCTACAGGGAGGGGAATCAGCCCCAGCATTTT.